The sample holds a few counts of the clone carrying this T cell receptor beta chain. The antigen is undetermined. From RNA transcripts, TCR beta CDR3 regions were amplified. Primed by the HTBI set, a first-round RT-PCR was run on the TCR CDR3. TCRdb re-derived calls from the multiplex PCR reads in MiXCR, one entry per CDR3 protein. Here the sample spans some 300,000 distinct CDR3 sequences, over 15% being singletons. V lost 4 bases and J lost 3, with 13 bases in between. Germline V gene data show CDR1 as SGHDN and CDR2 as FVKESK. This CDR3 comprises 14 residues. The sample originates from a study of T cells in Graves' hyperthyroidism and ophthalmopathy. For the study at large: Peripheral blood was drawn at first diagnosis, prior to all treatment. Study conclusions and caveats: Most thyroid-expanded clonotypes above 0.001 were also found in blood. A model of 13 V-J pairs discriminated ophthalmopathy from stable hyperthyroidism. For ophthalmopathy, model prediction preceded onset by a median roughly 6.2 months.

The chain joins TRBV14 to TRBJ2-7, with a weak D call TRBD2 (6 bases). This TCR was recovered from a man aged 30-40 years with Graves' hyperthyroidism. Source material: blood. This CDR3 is CASSPFGGGYEQYF. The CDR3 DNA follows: TGTGCCAGCAGCCCGTTTGGGGGAGGCTACGAGCAGTACTTC.